A selection of T cell receptor beta chains follows, all from one sample in a study of blood T cell repertoires in COVID-19. The table came from immunoSEQ multiplex PCR; TCRdb's copy has only in-frame clones and leaves some out. The table has roughly 130,000 clones, approximately 84% seen once. Sample: peripheral blood. The receptors originated from a woman in her twenties or thirties who had recovered from COVID-19. Each CDR3 is given without its conserved first and last residue. Each record gives: CDR3 length, J gene, V gene, CDR3 protein.

cdr3_length: 11
j_call: TRBJ2-3
v_call: TRBV19
cdr3_aa: ASSPPALNTQY

cdr3_length: 11
j_call: TRBJ1-1
v_call: TRBV29-1
cdr3_aa: SVATDGGIEAF

cdr3_length: 13
j_call: TRBJ2-7
v_call: TRBV4-1
cdr3_aa: ASSQDHGVQGEQY

cdr3_length: 12
j_call: TRBJ1-1
v_call: TRBV5-1
cdr3_aa: ASSLISSPTEAF

cdr3_length: 12
j_call: TRBJ1-2
v_call: TRBV5-1
cdr3_aa: ASSASGTAYGYT

cdr3_length: 12
j_call: TRBJ1-2
v_call: TRBV4-1
cdr3_aa: ASSPADRNYGYT

cdr3_length: 13
j_call: TRBJ1-5
v_call: TRBV2
cdr3_aa: ASRSGQPIGQPQH

cdr3_length: 14
j_call: TRBJ1-4
v_call: TRBV6-6
cdr3_aa: ATDKGGTGRNEKLF

cdr3_length: 12
j_call: TRBJ1-1
v_call: TRBV10-2
cdr3_aa: ASSTQGGMTEAF

cdr3_length: 9
j_call: TRBJ1-2
v_call: TRBV9
cdr3_aa: ASSAGPGWT

cdr3_length: 12
j_call: TRBJ1-1
v_call: TRBV27
cdr3_aa: ASSQRTGTTEAF

cdr3_length: 13
j_call: TRBJ2-7
v_call: TRBV2
cdr3_aa: ASSETGTSGNEQY

cdr3_length: 15
j_call: TRBJ1-2
v_call: TRBV3-1/TRBV3-2
cdr3_aa: ASSQRLRGTANYGYT

cdr3_length: 13
j_call: TRBJ2-2
v_call: TRBV7-7
cdr3_aa: ASSPGQGSVGELF

cdr3_length: 13
j_call: TRBJ2-4
v_call: TRBV5-5
cdr3_aa: ASSLLAGRVDIQY

cdr3_length: 14
j_call: TRBJ2-3
v_call: TRBV5-1
cdr3_aa: ASSGSGDPSTDTQY

cdr3_length: 9
j_call: TRBJ1-2
v_call: TRBV12-3/TRBV12-4
cdr3_aa: ASSYREGYT

cdr3_length: 13
j_call: TRBJ2-5
v_call: TRBV5-1
cdr3_aa: ASSLEGVNGETQY

cdr3_length: 11
j_call: TRBJ1-5
v_call: TRBV5-1
cdr3_aa: ASSLASNQPQH

cdr3_length: 14
j_call: TRBJ2-3
v_call: TRBV2
cdr3_aa: ASSGQLAGLTDTQY

cdr3_length: 11
j_call: TRBJ2-1
v_call: TRBV7-2
cdr3_aa: ASSLDFYNEQF

cdr3_length: 15
j_call: TRBJ1-5
v_call: TRBV6-1
cdr3_aa: ASSEASLGYSNQPQH

cdr3_length: 13
j_call: TRBJ2-1
v_call: TRBV7-6
cdr3_aa: ASSRTGSSYNEQF

cdr3_length: 14
j_call: TRBJ1-2
v_call: TRBV2
cdr3_aa: ASSEEGPTGLYGYT

cdr3_length: 11
j_call: TRBJ1-1
v_call: TRBV19
cdr3_aa: ATSSRVNTEAF

cdr3_length: 18
j_call: TRBJ1-1
v_call: TRBV2
cdr3_aa: ASSAPLFPYRRMVNTEAF

cdr3_length: 12
j_call: TRBJ2-7
v_call: TRBV28
cdr3_aa: ASSPGQISYEQY

cdr3_length: 12
j_call: TRBJ1-1
v_call: TRBV19
cdr3_aa: ASSIRQGDTEAF

cdr3_length: 13
j_call: TRBJ1-2
v_call: TRBV27
cdr3_aa: ASSLSGTGAWGYT

cdr3_length: 17
j_call: TRBJ1-6
v_call: TRBV6-4
cdr3_aa: ASSDLGQGFIMDSSPLH

cdr3_length: 13
j_call: TRBJ2-6
v_call: TRBV2
cdr3_aa: ASRTGVSGANVLT

cdr3_length: 10
j_call: TRBJ2-7
v_call: TRBV2
cdr3_aa: ASRWQGYEQY

cdr3_length: 10
j_call: TRBJ2-7
v_call: TRBV6-6
cdr3_aa: ASSVTSYEQY

cdr3_length: 13
j_call: TRBJ2-7
v_call: TRBV10-3
cdr3_aa: AISESEDRIYEQY

cdr3_length: 12
j_call: TRBJ2-5
v_call: TRBV3-1/TRBV3-2
cdr3_aa: ASSQDTVQETQY

cdr3_length: 13
j_call: TRBJ2-7
v_call: TRBV9
cdr3_aa: ASSPSDRGLYEQY

cdr3_length: 14
j_call: TRBJ2-1
v_call: TRBV3-1/TRBV3-2
cdr3_aa: ASSQDTGANYNEQF

cdr3_length: 14
j_call: TRBJ1-2
v_call: TRBV30
cdr3_aa: AWNSSPGQDNYGYT

cdr3_length: 10
j_call: TRBJ1-1
v_call: TRBV15
cdr3_aa: ATSRGRVEAF

cdr3_length: 14
j_call: TRBJ1-4
v_call: TRBV19
cdr3_aa: ASSTGTGLSGEKLF

cdr3_length: 11
j_call: TRBJ1-2
v_call: TRBV7-3
cdr3_aa: ASGRGTGDGYT

cdr3_length: 12
j_call: TRBJ2-7
v_call: TRBV2
cdr3_aa: ASSEEEFSYEQY

cdr3_length: 15
j_call: TRBJ2-3
v_call: TRBV14
cdr3_aa: ASSQVGTSGARDTQY

cdr3_length: 14
j_call: TRBJ2-3
v_call: TRBV11-2
cdr3_aa: ASSLGGQGREDTQY

cdr3_length: 14
j_call: TRBJ2-5
v_call: TRBV7-2
cdr3_aa: ASSLPLAGFQGTQY

cdr3_length: 13
j_call: TRBJ2-7
v_call: TRBV30
cdr3_aa: AWSVRGTGNHEQY

cdr3_length: 13
j_call: TRBJ2-1
v_call: TRBV19
cdr3_aa: ASSSLTSGTNEQF

cdr3_length: 12
j_call: TRBJ1-1
v_call: TRBV7-3
cdr3_aa: ASRRDTSNTEAF

cdr3_length: 13
j_call: TRBJ2-1
v_call: TRBV2
cdr3_aa: ASSQTSGAYNEQF

cdr3_length: 12
j_call: TRBJ2-7
v_call: TRBV6-6
cdr3_aa: ASRGGDISYEQY

cdr3_length: 11
j_call: TRBJ1-1
v_call: TRBV29-1
cdr3_aa: SVESVRGGEAF

cdr3_length: 15
j_call: TRBJ2-1
v_call: TRBV9
cdr3_aa: ASSVDLLAGRSNEQF

cdr3_length: 14
j_call: TRBJ1-2
v_call: TRBV5-4
cdr3_aa: ASTPQGQGFPDGYT